This T cell receptor beta chain is drawn from a study of molecular identifiers for immune sequencing clone quantification. Findings of the study overall: Highly expanded clone sizes could end up underestimated if a barcode were shared by identical TCR molecules.

Based on a CD8+CD4-CCR7+CD45RA+ profile, naive CD8 T cells were sorted. Of note for this clonotype: Its antigen is as yet unknown.

TCRdb recomputed calls from the PCR reads with MiXCR, one row per CDR3 protein. The data contain around 70,000 distinct CDR3 sequences, about 18% of them singletons. CDR1 is MNHNY and CDR2 is SVGAGI in the germline V gene (reference sequence). The CDR3 length is 16 residues. V dropped 1 base and J dropped 8 bases, with 20 bases sitting between them. This TCR was sampled from a human donor in good health. Some libraries in this study had Jurkat cell RNA spiked in. V and J are TRBV6-6 and TRBJ1-2; tentative D call: TRBD1 (6 bases). Sequencing input: naive CD8+ T cells from blood, with Jurkat cell RNA spiked in. As to subset: FACS-sorted CD8+CD4-CCR7+CD45RA+ naive T cells. The CDR3 loop reads CASSYLRQMAGEGYTF. The CDR3 DNA follows: TGTGCCAGCAGTTACTTAAGACAGATGGCAGGGGAAGGCTACACCTTC.